These 9 T cell receptor beta chains share one sample of origin, sequenced in a study of blood T cell repertoires in COVID-19. TCRdb's copy holds only in-frame clones and misses some; the assay was immunoSEQ multiplex PCR. The data hold some 200,000 clones, with over 70% observed a single time. Sequenced input: peripheral blood. Receptors were obtained from a woman aged 70-85 years with acute or convalescent COVID-19.

The chain has TRBV7-3 and TRBJ2-5, with a possible D match to TRBD2 (6 bases). There are 14 residues in the CDR3. V lost 4 bases to trimming and J lost 7 bases, with 16 bases between them. The germline gives CDR1 SGHTA, CDR2 FQGTGA. The CDR3 reads CASSSTGGKGTQYF. The CDR3, as DNA: TGTGCCAGCAGCTCAACCGGGGGTAAGGGGACCCAGTACTTC.

The rearrangement joins TRBV20-1 to TRBJ1-5, with D possibly matching TRBD1 (5 bases). CDR3 length: 18 amino acids. Looked up from germline, CDR1 is DFQATT and CDR2 is SNEGSKA (reference sequence). V was clipped by 3 bases and J by 3 bases, with 24 bases between them. As DNA, the CDR3 is TGCAGTGCTAGTGGACCCGGTACAGGCGGCCTAATCAATCAGCCCCAGCATTTT. It encodes CSASGPGTGGLINQPQHF.

This clone was recorded once. J is TRBJ2-7 and V is TRBV7-2; D is unclear. The CDR3 consists of 13 residues. V lost 2 bases to trimming and J lost 5 bases, with 10 bases between them. Germline V gene data show CDR1 as SGHTA and CDR2 as FQGNSA. In DNA, the CDR3 is TGTGCCAGCAGCTTAAACCAACTCGACGAGCAGTACTTC. Encoded protein: CASSLNQLDEQYF.

About this clone itself: A read error may account for a junction end that differs from germline. V usage is TRBV12-3 or TRBV12-4 and J usage is TRBJ1-2; D is uncertain. This CDR3 contains 11 residues. The CDR3 nucleotides are TGTGCCAGCAGTTTAGCGACAAGAACCTCCTTC. It is translated as CASSLATRTSF.

This clone was seen only once. The V and J genes are TRBV2 and TRBJ2-7; 7 bases agree with TRBD1. CDR3 length: 12 amino acids. The germline V gene encodes CDR1 SNHLY and CDR2 FYNNEI. V shed 10 bases, J shed 10 bases, and the junction held 13 bases outside the gene matches. CDR3 in amino acids: CANRDSAAHQYF. The DNA of the CDR3 is TGTGCCAACCGGGACAGTGCCGCCCACCAGTACTTC.

The J gene is TRBJ2-3, the V gene TRBV5-1; TRBD2 might be the D (5 bases). CDR1 is SGHRS, CDR2 YFSETQ, per germline. This CDR3 comprises 15 residues. The V and J ends lost 4 bases and 4 bases respectively, with 16 bases between them. The CDR3: CASSGTSGSADTQYF. CDR3 bases: TGCGCCAGCAGCGGCACCAGCGGTAGCGCAGATACGCAGTATTTT.

The chain recombines TRBV7-8 with TRBJ2-1; 9 bases are a match to TRBD1. Trimming cost V 5 bases and J 4 bases; bases outside gene matches: 12. Germline V CDR1 and CDR2: SGHVS, FQNEAQ. The CDR3 totals 17 residues. CDR3 loop: CASSPRPGQGVYNEQFF. CDR3 DNA sequence: TGTGCCAGCAGCCCCCGGCCGGGACAGGGCGTATACAATGAGCAGTTCTTC. Variable domain in full (rest from reference TRBV7-8 and TRBJ2-1): GAGVSQSPRYKVAKRGQDVALRCDPISGHVSLFWYQQALGQGPEFLTYFQNEAQLDKSGLPSDRFFAERPEGSVSTLKIQRTQQEDSAVYLCASSPRPGQGVYNEQFFGPGTRLTVL.

In its sample, this clone was seen a few times. V is TRBV6-5 and J is TRBJ1-2; 9 bases line up with TRBD1. This CDR3 has 13 amino acids. CDR1 is MNHEY and CDR2 is SVGAGI in the germline V gene. With V trimmed by 7 bases and J by 2 bases, 2 bases remained unmatched. The CDR3 DNA is TGTGCCAGCACCGGGACAGGGAACTATGGCTACACCTTC. Its translation: CASTGTGNYGYTF.

The chain carries TRBV11-2 and TRBJ1-2; no clear D gene. The germline V gene has CDR1 SGHAT and CDR2 FQNNGV. This CDR3 comprises 12 residues. V shed 1 base and J shed 7 bases, with 7 bases lying between them. The CDR3 loop is CASSLVSGGYTF. The CDR3 region has the DNA TGTGCCAGCAGCTTAGTGTCGGGTGGCTACACCTTC.